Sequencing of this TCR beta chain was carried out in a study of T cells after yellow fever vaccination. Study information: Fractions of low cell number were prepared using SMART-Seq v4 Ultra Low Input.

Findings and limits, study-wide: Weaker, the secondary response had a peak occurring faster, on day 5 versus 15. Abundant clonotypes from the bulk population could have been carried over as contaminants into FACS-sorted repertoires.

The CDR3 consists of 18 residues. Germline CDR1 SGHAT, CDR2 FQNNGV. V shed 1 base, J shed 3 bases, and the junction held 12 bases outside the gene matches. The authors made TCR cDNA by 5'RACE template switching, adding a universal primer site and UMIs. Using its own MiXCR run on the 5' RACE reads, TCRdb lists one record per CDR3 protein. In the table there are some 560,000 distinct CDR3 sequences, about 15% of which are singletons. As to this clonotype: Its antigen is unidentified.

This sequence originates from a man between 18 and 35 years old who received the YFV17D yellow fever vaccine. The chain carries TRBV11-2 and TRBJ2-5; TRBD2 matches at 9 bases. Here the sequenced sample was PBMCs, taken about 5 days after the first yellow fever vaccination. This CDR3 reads CASSLGVTAGGGEETQYF. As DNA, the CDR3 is TGTGCCAGCAGCTTAGGGGTCACAGCGGGGGGTGGAGAAGAGACCCAGTACTTC.